This TCR beta chain was obtained from a study of T cell responses to AZD1222 COVID-19 vaccine. Sequencing was performed with immunoSEQ multiplex PCR; in TCRdb, only in-frame clones are kept and a portion is missing. Counted here are some 110,000 clones, roughly four fifths occurring once; the ten biggest clones make up about 9.5%. The CDR3 is 15 amino acids. With 6 bases removed from V and 4 bases from J, the gap between germline ends came to 15 bases. CDR1 is MNHEY, CDR2 SMNVEV, per germline (reference sequence). This sequence joins TRBV27 and TRBJ2-2; D call uncertain. Here the sequenced sample was peripheral blood, taken on day 0 of AZD1222 vaccination. The TCR was taken from an adult in good health. CDR3 loop: CASSPTGQRTGELFF. CDR3 sequence (DNA): TGTGCCAGCAGCCCGACCGGGCAGCGCACCGGGGAGCTGTTTTTT.